This is a list of T cell receptor beta chains from one sample in a study of control samples from healthy donors and cancer patients. Clones were sequenced by immunoSEQ multiplex PCR, and TCRdb holds only the in-frame ones, with some missing. The sample lists about 110,000 clones; around 89% were seen once. The material sequenced was blood. These receptors were obtained from a woman aged 45-65 years in good health. Both conserved end residues are part of each CDR3. The order of the fields is D gene, clone size, CDR3 length, V gene, J gene, CDR3 protein, CDR3 DNA. The D gene is left open where the match is weak. The size of a clone is reported for some rows only, either as once, few or many, or as a class for expanded clones.

.	.	14	TRBV5-1	TRBJ2-7	CASSLVKVPYEQYF	TGCGCCAGCAGCTTGGTGAAAGTTCCCTACGAGCAGTACTTC
TRBD2	.	20	TRBV5-1	TRBJ2-4	CASSLGDRLAGSWAKNIQYF	TGCGCCAGCAGCTTGGGGGACAGACTAGCGGGAAGTTGGGCCAAAAACATTCAGTACTTC
TRBD1	.	16	TRBV27	TRBJ2-7	CASSVSWTGGSYEQYF	TGTGCCAGCTCAGTTTCTTGGACAGGCGGGTCCTACGAGCAGTACTTC
TRBD2	.	17	TRBV7-8	TRBJ2-3	CASSLSTSGSSVDTQYF	TGTGCCAGCAGCTTGTCGACTAGCGGGAGTTCCGTAGATACGCAGTATTTT
.	.	11	TRBV12-3/TRBV12-4	TRBJ1-1	CASSHYTEAFF	TGTGCCAGCAGCCATTACACTGAAGCTTTCTTT
.	.	15	TRBV18	TRBJ2-2	CASAKGGINTGELFF	TGTGCCAGCGCGAAGGGGGGCATAAACACCGGGGAGCTGTTTTTT
.	.	14	TRBV6-5	TRBJ1-6	CASSPGRGDSPLHF	TGTGCCAGCAGTCCCGGGAGGGGAGATTCACCCCTCCACTTT
TRBD2	.	14	TRBV7-8	TRBJ2-2	CASRHSGATGELFF	TGTGCCAGCAGGCACAGCGGGGCCACCGGGGAGCTGTTTTTT
TRBD1	.	14	TRBV7-6	TRBJ1-3	CASSQGQGFMSIYF	TGTGCCAGCAGCCAGGGACAGGGTTTCATGTCCATATATTTT
.	.	17	TRBV13	TRBJ2-7	CASSLTPRRARSYEQYF	TGTGCCAGCAGCTTAACCCCGAGGAGGGCTCGCTCCTACGAGCAGTACTTC
.	.	14	TRBV29-1	TRBJ2-7	CSVEGAGPPYEQYF	TGCAGCGTTGAAGGCGCAGGGCCCCCCTACGAGCAGTACTTC
.	.	13	TRBV6-2/TRBV6-3	TRBJ2-2	CASSQTQTGELFF	TGTGCCAGCAGTCAGACTCAGACCGGGGAGCTGTTTTTT
.	.	14	TRBV14	TRBJ2-5	CASSLNRAQETQYF	TGTGCCAGCAGCCTAAACCGAGCACAAGAGACCCAGTACTTC
.	.	13	TRBV28	TRBJ1-1	CASSLPMNTEAFF	TGTGCCAGCAGTCTACCGATGAACACTGAAGCTTTCTTT
TRBD1	medium-sized	13	TRBV2	TRBJ2-7	CASRDRGFYEQYF	TGTGCCAGCCGGGACAGGGGGTTCTACGAGCAGTACTTC
.	once	12	TRBV14	TRBJ2-2	CASSHGGGELFF	TGTGCCAGCAGCCACGGTGGCGGGGAGCTGTTTTTT
.	.	15	TRBV6-5	TRBJ2-7	CASTPPAGYGNEQYF	TGTGCCAGCACCCCCCCAGCAGGGTATGGTAACGAGCAGTACTTC
.	.	12	TRBV7-2	TRBJ1-1	CASSLTGTEAFF	TGTGCCAGCAGCTTAACAGGAACTGAAGCTTTCTTT
TRBD2	.	13	TRBV5-1	TRBJ2-5	CASSGTSVETQYF	TGCGCCAGCAGTGGGACTAGCGTAGAGACCCAGTACTTC
.	once	13	TRBV6-2/TRBV6-3	TRBJ2-7	CASSYGAGNEQYF	TGTGCCAGCAGTTACGGGGCCGGGAACGAGCAGTACTTC
.	.	13	TRBV18	TRBJ2-1	CASSPRRGDEQFF	TGTGCCAGCTCACCACGCAGGGGCGATGAGCAGTTCTTC
.	.	13	TRBV24-1	TRBJ1-1	CATREGQRTEAFF	TGTGCCACCCGAGAAGGACAGAGAACTGAAGCTTTCTTT
TRBD1	.	16	TRBV24-1	TRBJ2-3	CATSDQDRVALDTQYF	TGTGCCACCAGTGACCAGGACAGGGTCGCCTTGGATACGCAGTATTTT
.	.	12	TRBV5-4	TRBJ1-2	CASSFTGKADTF	TGTGCCAGCAGCTTCACCGGGAAAGCGGACACCTTC
TRBD2	few	13	TRBV6-5	TRBJ2-1	CASSPLAGGEQFF	TGTGCCAGCAGTCCCCTAGCGGGGGGGGAGCAGTTCTTC
TRBD1	.	14	TRBV30	TRBJ2-2	CAWGRQGNTGELFF	TGTGCCTGGGGGAGACAGGGGAACACCGGGGAGCTGTTTTTT
.	.	15	TRBV7-2	TRBJ2-3	CASSLNGGRADTQYF	TGTGCCAGCAGCTTAAACGGGGGGCGAGCAGATACGCAGTATTTT
.	.	11	TRBV6-5	TRBJ1-2	CASSGLHGYTF	TGTGCCAGCAGCGGTCTGCATGGCTACACCTTC
.	.	18	TRBV14	TRBJ1-4	CASSSPGVTDATNEKLFF	TGTGCCAGCAGCTCCCCGGGTGTGACGGATGCAACTAATGAAAAACTGTTTTTT
.	.	12	TRBV10-3	TRBJ1-1	CAIGQMNTEAFF	TGTGCCATCGGACAGATGAACACTGAAGCTTTCTTT
.	.	15	TRBV4-3	TRBJ2-2	CASSQNTLGTGELFF	TGCGCCAGCAGCCAAAACACCCTGGGCACCGGGGAGCTGTTTTTT
.	.	12	TRBV5-6	TRBJ2-3	CASSPRADTQYF	TGTGCCAGCAGCCCTAGGGCAGATACGCAGTATTTT
.	.	18	TRBV4-3	TRBJ2-3	CASSPLRDMTGSTDTQYF	TGCGCCAGCAGCCCATTACGAGATATGACAGGCAGCACAGATACGCAGTATTTT
TRBD2	.	17	TRBV6-2/TRBV6-3	TRBJ2-1	CASSYFRLAGEYNEQFF	TGTGCCAGCAGTTACTTTCGACTAGCGGGGGAATACAATGAGCAGTTCTTC
.	.	14	TRBV7-9	TRBJ1-1	CASSPFIPGTEAFF	TGTGCCAGCAGCCCCTTTATTCCGGGCACTGAAGCTTTCTTT
TRBD2	.	17	TRBV7-2	TRBJ2-5	CASSSWGLAGDGETQYF	TGTGCCAGCAGCTCCTGGGGACTAGCGGGAGACGGAGAGACCCAGTACTTC
TRBD1	.	16	TRBV27	TRBJ2-1	CASSNSRITGGDEQFF	TGTGCCAGCAGCAACAGCCGAATTACAGGGGGCGATGAGCAGTTCTTC
.	.	14	TRBV7-9	TRBJ1-6	CASSSTGGRSPLHF	TGTGCCAGCAGCTCCACAGGAGGTCGGTCACCCCTCCACTTT
.	.	17	TRBV3-1/TRBV3-2	TRBJ2-5	CASSQAVSSAGSRTQYF	TGTGCCAGCAGCCAAGCGGTGTCTTCAGCCGGTTCAAGGACCCAGTACTTC
.	.	12	TRBV19	TRBJ2-3	CASSIWGDTQYF	TGTGCCAGTAGTATTTGGGGGGATACGCAGTATTTT
.	.	14	TRBV6-5	TRBJ1-1	CASSLYGGNTEAFF	TGTGCCAGCAGTTTATATGGCGGGAACACTGAAGCTTTCTTT
TRBD1	.	14	TRBV6-5	TRBJ1-2	CASSYYGTGYGYTF	TGTGCCAGCAGTTACTATGGGACAGGCTATGGCTACACCTTC
.	once	13	TRBV3-1/TRBV3-2	TRBJ2-3	CASSHRYTDTQYF	TGTGCCAGCAGCCACAGGTACACAGATACGCAGTATTTT
TRBD1	.	15	TRBV5-1	TRBJ2-2	CASSRQGQNTGELFF	TGCGCCAGCAGCCGACAGGGCCAGAACACCGGGGAGCTGTTTTTT
.	.	18	TRBV7-9	TRBJ2-1	CASSPPPGSDSSYNEQFF	TGTGCCAGCAGCCCGCCCCCAGGCTCCGACAGCTCCTACAATGAGCAGTTCTTC
TRBD1	once	19	TRBV27	TRBJ1-4	CASSLTIPEPGQVNEKLFF	TGTGCCAGCAGTCTAACCATTCCGGAGCCCGGACAGGTCAATGAAAAACTGTTTTTT
.	once	13	TRBV10-3	TRBJ2-1	CAIRMDRKNEQFF	TGTGCCATCAGGATGGACAGAAAAAATGAGCAGTTCTTC
.	.	14	TRBV5-4	TRBJ1-2	CASRLQGANYGYTF	TGTGCCAGCAGACTGCAGGGCGCTAACTATGGCTACACCTTC
TRBD1	.	15	TRBV10-3	TRBJ2-1	CAISEGQVIRDEQFF	TGTGCCATCAGTGAGGGACAGGTGATTAGGGATGAGCAGTTCTTC
.	.	12	TRBV4-3	TRBJ2-1	CASSLNLGAAFF	TGCGCCAGCAGCCTCAATTTAGGGGCGGCGTTCTTC
.	.	15	TRBV24-1	TRBJ1-4	CATSEGGGTNEKLFF	TGTGCCACCAGTGAGGGGGGAGGAACTAATGAAAAACTGTTTTTT
.	once	16	TRBV6-5	TRBJ2-3	CASSYSPTLLSDTQYF	TGTGCCAGCAGTTACTCCCCCACGCTTCTTTCAGATACGCAGTATTTT
.	.	13	TRBV25-1	TRBJ1-1	CASSEGMNTEAFF	TGTGCCAGCAGTGAAGGGATGAACACTGAAGCTTTCTTT
.	.	17	TRBV19	TRBJ2-1	CASSIGPPDRSYNEQFF	TGTGCCAGTAGTATAGGACCCCCTGATCGCTCCTACAATGAGCAGTTCTTC
.	.	11	TRBV19	TRBJ1-2	CANLSGWGYTF	TGTGCCAACCTCAGCGGATGGGGCTACACCTTC
.	.	16	TRBV19	TRBJ1-4	CASSIPAGSWDEKLFF	TGTGCCAGTAGTATCCCGGCGGGCTCGTGGGATGAAAAACTGTTTTTT
TRBD1	.	14	TRBV5-1	TRBJ1-5	CASSPGQGNQPQHF	TGCGCCAGCAGCCCGGGACAGGGAAATCAGCCCCAGCATTTT
.	.	15	TRBV5-1	TRBJ1-6	CASSLAGREDSPLHF	TGCGCCAGCAGCTTGGCCGGAAGGGAAGATTCACCCCTCCACTTT